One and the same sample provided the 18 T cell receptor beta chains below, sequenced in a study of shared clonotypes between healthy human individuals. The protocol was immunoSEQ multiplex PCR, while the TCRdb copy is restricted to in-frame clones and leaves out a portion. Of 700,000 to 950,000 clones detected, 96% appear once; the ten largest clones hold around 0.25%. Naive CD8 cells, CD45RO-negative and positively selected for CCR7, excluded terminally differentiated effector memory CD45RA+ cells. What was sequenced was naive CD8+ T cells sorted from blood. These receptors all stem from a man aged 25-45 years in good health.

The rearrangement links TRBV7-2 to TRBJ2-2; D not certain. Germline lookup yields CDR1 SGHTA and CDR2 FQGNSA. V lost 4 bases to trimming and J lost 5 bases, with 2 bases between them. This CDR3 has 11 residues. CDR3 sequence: CASSYTGELFF. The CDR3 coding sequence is TGTGCCAGCAGCTATACCGGGGAGCTGTTTTTT.

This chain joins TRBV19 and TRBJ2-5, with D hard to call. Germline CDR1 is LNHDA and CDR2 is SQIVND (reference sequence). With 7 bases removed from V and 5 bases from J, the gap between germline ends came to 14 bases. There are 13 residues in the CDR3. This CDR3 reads CASTQAPGETQYF. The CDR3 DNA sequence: TGTGCCAGTACTCAAGCCCCCGGGGAGACCCAGTACTTC.

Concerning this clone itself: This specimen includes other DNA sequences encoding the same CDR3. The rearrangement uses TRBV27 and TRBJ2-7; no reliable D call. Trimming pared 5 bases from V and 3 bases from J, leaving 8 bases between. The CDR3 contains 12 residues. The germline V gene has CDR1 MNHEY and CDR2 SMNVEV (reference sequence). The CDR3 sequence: CASSRSGYEQYF. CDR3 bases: TGTGCCAGCAGTAGGTCAGGCTACGAGCAGTACTTC.

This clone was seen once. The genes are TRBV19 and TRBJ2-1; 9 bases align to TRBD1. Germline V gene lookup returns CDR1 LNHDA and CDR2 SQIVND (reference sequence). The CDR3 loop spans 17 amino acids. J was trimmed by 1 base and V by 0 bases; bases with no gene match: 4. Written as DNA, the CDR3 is TGTGCCAGTAGTATAGATATCGGGACAGGGTCCTACAATGAGCAGTTCTTC. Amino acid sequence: CASSIDIGTGSYNEQFF.

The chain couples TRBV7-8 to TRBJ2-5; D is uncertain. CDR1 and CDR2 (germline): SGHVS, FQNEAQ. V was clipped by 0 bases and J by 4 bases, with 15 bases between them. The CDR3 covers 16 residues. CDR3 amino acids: CASSLAYPERGETQYF. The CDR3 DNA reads TGTGCCAGCAGCTTAGCCTATCCAGAAAGAGGAGAGACCCAGTACTTC. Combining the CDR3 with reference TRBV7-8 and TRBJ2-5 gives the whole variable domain GAGVSQSPRYKVAKRGQDVALRCDPISGHVSLFWYQQALGQGPEFLTYFQNEAQLDKSGLPSDRFFAERPEGSVSTLKIQRTQQEDSAVYLCASSLAYPERGETQYFGPGTRLLVL.

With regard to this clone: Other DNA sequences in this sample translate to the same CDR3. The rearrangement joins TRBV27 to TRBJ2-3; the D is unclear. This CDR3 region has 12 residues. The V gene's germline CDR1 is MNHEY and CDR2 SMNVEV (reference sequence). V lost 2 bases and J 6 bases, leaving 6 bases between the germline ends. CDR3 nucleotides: TGTGCCAGCAGTTTACCTTCTGATACGCAGTATTTT. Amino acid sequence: CASSLPSDTQYF.

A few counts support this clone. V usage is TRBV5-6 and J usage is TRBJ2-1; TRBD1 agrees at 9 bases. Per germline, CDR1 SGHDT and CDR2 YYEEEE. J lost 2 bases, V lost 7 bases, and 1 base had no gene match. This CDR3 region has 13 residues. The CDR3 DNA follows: TGTGCCAGCGGGACAGGGCCCTACAATGAGCAGTTCTTC. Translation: CASGTGPYNEQFF.

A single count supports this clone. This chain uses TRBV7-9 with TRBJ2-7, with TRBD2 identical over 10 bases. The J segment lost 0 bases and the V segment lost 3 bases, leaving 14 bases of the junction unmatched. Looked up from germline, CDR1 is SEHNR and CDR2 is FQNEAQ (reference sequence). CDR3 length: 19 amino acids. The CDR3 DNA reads TGTGCCAGCAGCTTCGGATTAACTAGCGGGAACCAATCCTCCTACGAGCAGTACTTC. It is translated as CASSFGLTSGNQSSYEQYF. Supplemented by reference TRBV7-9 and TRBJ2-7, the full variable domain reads DTGVSQNPRHKITKRGQNVTFRCDPISEHNRLYWYRQTLGQGPEFLTYFQNEAQLEKSRLLSDRFSAERPKGSFSTLEIQRTEQGDSAMYLCASSFGLTSGNQSSYEQYFGPGTRLTVT.

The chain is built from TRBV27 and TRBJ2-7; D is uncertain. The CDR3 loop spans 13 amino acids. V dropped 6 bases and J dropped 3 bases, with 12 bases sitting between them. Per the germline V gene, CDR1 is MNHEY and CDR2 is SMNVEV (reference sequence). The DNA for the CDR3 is TGTGCCAGCAGGTCAACCCTTGGCTACGAGCAGTACTTC. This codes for CASRSTLGYEQYF.

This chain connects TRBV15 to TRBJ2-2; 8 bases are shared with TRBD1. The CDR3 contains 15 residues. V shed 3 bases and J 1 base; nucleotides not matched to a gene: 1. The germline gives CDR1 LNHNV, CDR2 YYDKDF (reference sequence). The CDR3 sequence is CATSSGQGNTGELFF. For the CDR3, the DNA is TGTGCCACCAGCAGTGGACAGGGGAACACCGGGGAGCTGTTTTTT.

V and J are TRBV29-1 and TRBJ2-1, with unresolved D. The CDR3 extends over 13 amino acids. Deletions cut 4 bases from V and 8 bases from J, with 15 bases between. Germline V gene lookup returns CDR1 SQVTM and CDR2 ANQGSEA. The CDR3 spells CSVVPIGSHEQFF. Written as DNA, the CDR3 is TGCAGCGTTGTGCCAATAGGATCCCATGAGCAGTTCTTC.

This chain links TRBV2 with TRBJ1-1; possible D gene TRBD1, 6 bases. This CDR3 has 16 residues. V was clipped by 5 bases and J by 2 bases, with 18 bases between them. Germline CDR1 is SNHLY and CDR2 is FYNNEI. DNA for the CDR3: TGTGCCAGCAGTTTAGAGGCAGGGGAGACCAACACTGAAGCTTTCTTT. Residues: CASSLEAGETNTEAFF.

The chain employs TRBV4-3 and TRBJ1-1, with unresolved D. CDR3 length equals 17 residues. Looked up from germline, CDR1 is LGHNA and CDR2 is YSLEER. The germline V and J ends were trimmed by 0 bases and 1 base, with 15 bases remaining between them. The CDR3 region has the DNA TGCGCCAGCAGCCAAGAATCAGCAGGCACCACGAACACTGAAGCTTTCTTT. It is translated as CASSQESAGTTNTEAFF.

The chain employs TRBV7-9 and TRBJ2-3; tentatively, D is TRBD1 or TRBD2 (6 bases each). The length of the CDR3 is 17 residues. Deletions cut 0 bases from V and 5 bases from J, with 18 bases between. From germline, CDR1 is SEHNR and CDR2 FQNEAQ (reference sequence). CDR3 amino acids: CASSLAFGARGVDTQYF. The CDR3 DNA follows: TGTGCCAGCAGCTTAGCGTTCGGTGCAAGGGGGGTAGATACGCAGTATTTT.

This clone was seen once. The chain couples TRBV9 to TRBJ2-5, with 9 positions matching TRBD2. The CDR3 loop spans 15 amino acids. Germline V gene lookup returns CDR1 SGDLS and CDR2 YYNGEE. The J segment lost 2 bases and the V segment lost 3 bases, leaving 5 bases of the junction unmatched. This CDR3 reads CASSARLAEQETQYF. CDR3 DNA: TGTGCCAGCAGCGCCCGACTAGCGGAACAAGAGACCCAGTACTTC.

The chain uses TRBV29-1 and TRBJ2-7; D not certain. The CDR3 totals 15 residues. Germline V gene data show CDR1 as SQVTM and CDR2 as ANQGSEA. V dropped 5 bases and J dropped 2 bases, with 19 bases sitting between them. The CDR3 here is CSVLARYPETYEQYF. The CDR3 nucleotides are TGCAGCGTTTTAGCACGGTACCCTGAGACCTACGAGCAGTACTTC.

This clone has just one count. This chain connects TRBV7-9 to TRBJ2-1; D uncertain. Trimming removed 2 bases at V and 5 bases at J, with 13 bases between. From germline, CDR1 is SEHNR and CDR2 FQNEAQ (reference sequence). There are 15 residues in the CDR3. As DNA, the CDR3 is TGTGCCAGCAGCTTACCAGGCCGGGCCAACAATGAGCAGTTCTTC. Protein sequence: CASSLPGRANNEQFF.

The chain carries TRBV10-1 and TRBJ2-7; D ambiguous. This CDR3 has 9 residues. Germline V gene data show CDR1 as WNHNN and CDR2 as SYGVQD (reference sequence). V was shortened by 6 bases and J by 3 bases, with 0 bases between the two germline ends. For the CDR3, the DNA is TGCGCCAGCAGCTACGAGCAGTACTTC. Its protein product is CASSYEQYF.